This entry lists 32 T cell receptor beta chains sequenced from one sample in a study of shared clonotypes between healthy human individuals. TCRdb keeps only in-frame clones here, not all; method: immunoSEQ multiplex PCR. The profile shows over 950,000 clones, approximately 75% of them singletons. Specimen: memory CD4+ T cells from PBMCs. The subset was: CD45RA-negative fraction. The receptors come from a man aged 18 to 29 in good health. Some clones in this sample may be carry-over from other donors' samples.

The CDR3 spells CASSPDWSANQAQHF. CDR3 bases: TGTGCCAGCAGTCCGGATTGGTCCGCTAATCAAGCCCAGCATTTT. The chain carries TRBV6-6 and TRBJ1-5, with D hard to call. Germline CDR1 MNHNY, CDR2 SVGAGI (reference sequence). This CDR3 contains 15 residues. V was cut by 5 bases and J by 11 bases, with 22 bases left in between.

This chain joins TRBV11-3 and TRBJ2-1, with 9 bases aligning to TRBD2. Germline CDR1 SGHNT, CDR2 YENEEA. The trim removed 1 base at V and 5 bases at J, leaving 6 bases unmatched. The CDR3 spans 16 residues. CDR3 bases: TGTGCCAGCAGCTTAGGAGCTAGCGGGATCGACAATGAGCAGTTCTTC. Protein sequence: CASSLGASGIDNEQFF. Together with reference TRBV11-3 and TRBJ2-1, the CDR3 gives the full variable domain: EAGVVQSPRYKIIEKKQPVAFWCNPISGHNTLYWYLQNLGQGPELLIRYENEEAVDDSQLPKDRFSAERLKGVDSTLKIQPAELGDSAVYLCASSLGASGIDNEQFFGPGTRLTVL.

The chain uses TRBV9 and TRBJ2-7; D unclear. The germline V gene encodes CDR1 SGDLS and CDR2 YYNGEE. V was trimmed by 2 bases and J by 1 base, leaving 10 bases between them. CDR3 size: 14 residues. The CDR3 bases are TGTGCCAGCAGCGTCGGGCTATTTTCCTACGAGCAGTACTTC. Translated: CASSVGLFSYEQYF.

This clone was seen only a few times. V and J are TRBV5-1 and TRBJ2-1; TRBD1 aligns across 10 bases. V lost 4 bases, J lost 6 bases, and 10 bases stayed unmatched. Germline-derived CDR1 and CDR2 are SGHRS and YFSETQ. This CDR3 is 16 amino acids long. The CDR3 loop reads CASSTSTGGWGNEQFF. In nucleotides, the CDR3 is TGCGCCAGCAGCACCTCGACAGGGGGCTGGGGCAATGAGCAGTTCTTC.

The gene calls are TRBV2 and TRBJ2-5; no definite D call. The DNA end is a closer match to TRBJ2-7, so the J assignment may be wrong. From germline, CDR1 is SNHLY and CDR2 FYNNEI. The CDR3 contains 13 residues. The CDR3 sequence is CASSEFQLGEQYF. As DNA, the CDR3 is TGTGCCAGCAGTGAATTTCAGTTGGGCGAGCAGTACTTC.

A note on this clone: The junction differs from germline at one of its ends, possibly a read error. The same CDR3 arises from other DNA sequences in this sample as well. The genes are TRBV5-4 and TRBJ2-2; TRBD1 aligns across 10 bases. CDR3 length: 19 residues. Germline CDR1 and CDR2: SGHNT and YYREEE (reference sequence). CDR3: CASSLRQGALYANTGELFF. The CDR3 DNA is TGTGCCAGCAGCTTGCGACAGGGGGCCTTATACGCGAACACCGGGGAGCTGTTTTTC.

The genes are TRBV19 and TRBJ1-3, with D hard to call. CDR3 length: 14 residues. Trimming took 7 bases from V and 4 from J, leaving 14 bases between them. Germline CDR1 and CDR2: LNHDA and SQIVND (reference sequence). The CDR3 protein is CASTLSVYGNTIYF. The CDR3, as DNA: TGTGCCAGTACGCTCAGCGTATACGGAAACACCATATATTTT.

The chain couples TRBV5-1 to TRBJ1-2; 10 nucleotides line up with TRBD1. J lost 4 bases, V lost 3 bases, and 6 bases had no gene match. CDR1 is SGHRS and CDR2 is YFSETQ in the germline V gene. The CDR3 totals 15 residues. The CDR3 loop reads CASSSGQGGTYGYTF. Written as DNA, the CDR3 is TGCGCCAGCAGCTCCGGACAGGGGGGGACCTATGGCTACACCTTC.

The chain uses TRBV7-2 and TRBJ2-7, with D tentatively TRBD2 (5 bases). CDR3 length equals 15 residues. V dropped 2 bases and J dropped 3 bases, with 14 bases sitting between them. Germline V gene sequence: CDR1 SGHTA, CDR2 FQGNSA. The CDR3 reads CASSLLGRSDYEQYF. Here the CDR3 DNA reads TGTGCCAGCAGCTTATTGGGGAGATCCGACTACGAGCAGTACTTC.

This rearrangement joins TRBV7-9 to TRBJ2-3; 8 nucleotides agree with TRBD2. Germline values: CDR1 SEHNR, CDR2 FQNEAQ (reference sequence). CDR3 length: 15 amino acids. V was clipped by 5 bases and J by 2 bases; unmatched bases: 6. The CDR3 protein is CASSQASGPTDTQYF. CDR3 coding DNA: TGTGCCAGCAGCCAAGCTAGCGGGCCCACAGATACGCAGTATTTT.

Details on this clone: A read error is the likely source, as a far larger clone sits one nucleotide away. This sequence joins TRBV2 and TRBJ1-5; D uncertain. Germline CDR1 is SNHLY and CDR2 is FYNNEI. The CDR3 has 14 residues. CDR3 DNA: TGTACCAGCAGTCGCGACCGACGGAATCAGCCCCAGCATTTT. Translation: CTSSRDRRNQPQHF.

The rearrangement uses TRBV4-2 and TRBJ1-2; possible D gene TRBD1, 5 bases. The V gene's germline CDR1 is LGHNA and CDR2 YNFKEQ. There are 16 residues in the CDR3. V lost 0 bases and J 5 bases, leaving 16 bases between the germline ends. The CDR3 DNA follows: TGTGCCAGCAGCCAAGAGGCCAGGGTGGCGGGGTATGGCTACACCTTC. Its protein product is CASSQEARVAGYGYTF.

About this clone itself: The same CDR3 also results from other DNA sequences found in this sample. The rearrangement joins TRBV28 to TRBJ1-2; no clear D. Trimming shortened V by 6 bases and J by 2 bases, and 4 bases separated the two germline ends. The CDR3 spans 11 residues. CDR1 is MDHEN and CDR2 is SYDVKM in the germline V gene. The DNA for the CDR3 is TGTGCCAGCAGCCAAAACTATGGCTACACCTTC. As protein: CASSQNYGYTF.

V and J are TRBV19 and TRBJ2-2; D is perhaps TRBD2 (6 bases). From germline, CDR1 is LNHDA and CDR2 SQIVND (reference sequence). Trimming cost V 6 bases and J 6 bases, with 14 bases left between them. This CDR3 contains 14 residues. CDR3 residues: CASRRWGDPGELFF. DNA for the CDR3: TGTGCCAGTAGAAGATGGGGGGACCCCGGGGAGCTGTTTTTT.

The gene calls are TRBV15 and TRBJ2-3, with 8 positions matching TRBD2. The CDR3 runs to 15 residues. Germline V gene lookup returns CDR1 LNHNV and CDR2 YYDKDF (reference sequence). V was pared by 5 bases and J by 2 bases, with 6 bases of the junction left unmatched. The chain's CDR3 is CATSGASGLTDTQYF. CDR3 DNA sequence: TGTGCCACCAGCGGGGCTAGCGGGCTCACAGATACGCAGTATTTT.

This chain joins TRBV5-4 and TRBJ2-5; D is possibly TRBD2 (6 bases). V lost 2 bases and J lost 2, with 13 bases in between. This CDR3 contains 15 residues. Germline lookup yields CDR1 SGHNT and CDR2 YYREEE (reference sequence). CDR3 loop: CASSFGSAGQETQYF. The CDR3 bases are TGTGCCAGCAGCTTTGGGAGCGCGGGACAAGAGACCCAGTACTTC.

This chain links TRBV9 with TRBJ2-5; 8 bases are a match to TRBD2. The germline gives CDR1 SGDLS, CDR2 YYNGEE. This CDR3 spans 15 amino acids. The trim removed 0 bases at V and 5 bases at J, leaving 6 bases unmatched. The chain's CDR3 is CASSVEAGGWETQYF. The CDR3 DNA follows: TGTGCCAGCAGCGTAGAGGCGGGGGGCTGGGAGACCCAGTACTTC.

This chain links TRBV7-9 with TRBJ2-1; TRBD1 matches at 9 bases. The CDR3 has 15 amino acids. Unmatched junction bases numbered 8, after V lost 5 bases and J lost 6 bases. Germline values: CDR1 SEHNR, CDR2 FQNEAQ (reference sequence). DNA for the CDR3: TGTGCCAGCAGCCTAGGGACAGGGACCTTCAATGAGCAGTTCTTC. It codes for CASSLGTGTFNEQFF.

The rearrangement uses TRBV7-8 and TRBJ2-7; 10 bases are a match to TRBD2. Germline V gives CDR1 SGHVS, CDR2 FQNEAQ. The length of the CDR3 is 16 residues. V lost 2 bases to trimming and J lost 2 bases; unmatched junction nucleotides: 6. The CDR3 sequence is CASSLTGLADTYEQYF. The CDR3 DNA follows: TGTGCCAGCAGCTTAACCGGACTAGCGGACACCTACGAGCAGTACTTC.

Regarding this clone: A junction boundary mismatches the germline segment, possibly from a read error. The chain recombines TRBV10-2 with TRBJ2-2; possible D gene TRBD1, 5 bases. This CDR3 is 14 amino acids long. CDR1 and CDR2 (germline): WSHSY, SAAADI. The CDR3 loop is CASKKDTNTWELFF. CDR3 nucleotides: TGCGCCAGCAAGAAGGACACCAACACCTGGGAGCTGTTTTTT.

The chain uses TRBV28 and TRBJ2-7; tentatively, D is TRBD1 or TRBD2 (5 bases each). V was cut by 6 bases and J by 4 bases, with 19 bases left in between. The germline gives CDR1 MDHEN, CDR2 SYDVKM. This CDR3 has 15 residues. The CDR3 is CASRAGTGLGYEQYF. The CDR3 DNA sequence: TGTGCCAGCAGGGCCGGGACGGGGCTTGGTTACGAGCAGTACTTC.

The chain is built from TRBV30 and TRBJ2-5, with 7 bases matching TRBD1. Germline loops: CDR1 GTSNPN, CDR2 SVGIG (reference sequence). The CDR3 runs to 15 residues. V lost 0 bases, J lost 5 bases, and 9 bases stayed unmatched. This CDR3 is CAWSVETGARETQYF. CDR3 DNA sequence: TGTGCCTGGAGTGTTGAAACAGGGGCCCGGGAGACCCAGTACTTC.

Written as DNA, the CDR3 is TGCGCCAGCAGCCAAGTAGGAAGCTATGGCTACACCTTC. Translation: CASSQVGSYGYTF. V gene TRBV4-1 combines with J gene TRBJ1-2; D gene uncertain. Germline V gene sequence: CDR1 MGHRA, CDR2 YSYEKL. CDR3 size: 13 residues. Trimming took off 1 base at V and 4 bases at J, with 7 bases between the two ends.

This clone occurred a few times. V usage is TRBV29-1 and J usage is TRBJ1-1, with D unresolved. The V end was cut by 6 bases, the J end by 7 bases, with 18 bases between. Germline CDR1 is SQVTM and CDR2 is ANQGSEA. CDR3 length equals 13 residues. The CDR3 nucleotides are TGCAGCGTGGCTTCTGGTCTGATCGGTGAAGCTTTCTTT. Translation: CSVASGLIGEAFF. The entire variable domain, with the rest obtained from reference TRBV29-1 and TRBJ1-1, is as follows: SAVISQKPSRDICQRGTSLTIQCQVDSQVTMMFWYRQQPGQSLTLIATANQGSEATYESGFVIDKFPISRPNLTFSTLTVSNMSPEDSSIYLCSVASGLIGEAFFGQGTRLTVV.

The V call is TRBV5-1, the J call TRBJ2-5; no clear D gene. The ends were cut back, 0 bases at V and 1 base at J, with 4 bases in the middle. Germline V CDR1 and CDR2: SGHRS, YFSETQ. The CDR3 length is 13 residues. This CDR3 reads CASSLVSQETQYF. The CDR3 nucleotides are TGCGCCAGCAGCTTGGTCAGCCAAGAGACCCAGTACTTC.

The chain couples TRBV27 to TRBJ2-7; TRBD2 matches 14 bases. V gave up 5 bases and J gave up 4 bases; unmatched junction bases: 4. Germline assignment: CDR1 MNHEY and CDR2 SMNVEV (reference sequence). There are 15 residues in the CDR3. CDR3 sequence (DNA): TGTGCCAGCAGTCTTCGGACTAGCGGGAGGTACGAGCAGTACTTC. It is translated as CASSLRTSGRYEQYF.

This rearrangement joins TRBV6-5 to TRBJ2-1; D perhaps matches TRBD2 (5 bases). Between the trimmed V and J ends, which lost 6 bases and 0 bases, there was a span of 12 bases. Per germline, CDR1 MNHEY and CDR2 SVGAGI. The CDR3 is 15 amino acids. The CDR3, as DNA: TGTGCCAGCAGCTGGGAGCGCCGCTCCTACAATGAGCAGTTCTTC. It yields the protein CASSWERRSYNEQFF.

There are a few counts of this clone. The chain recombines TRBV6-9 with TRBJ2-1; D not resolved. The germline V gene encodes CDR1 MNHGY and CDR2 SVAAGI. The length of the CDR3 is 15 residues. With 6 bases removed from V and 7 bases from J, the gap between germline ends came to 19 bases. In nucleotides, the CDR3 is TGTGCCAGCAGCAATCTAGGGTTTGTTTGGAATGAGCAGTTCTTC. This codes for CASSNLGFVWNEQFF.

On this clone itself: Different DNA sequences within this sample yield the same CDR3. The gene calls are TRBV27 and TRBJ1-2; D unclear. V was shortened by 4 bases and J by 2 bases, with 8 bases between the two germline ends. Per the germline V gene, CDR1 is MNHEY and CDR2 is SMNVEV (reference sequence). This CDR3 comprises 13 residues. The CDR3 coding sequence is TGTGCCAGCAGTTCCAGAGGCAACTATGGCTACACCTTC. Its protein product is CASSSRGNYGYTF.

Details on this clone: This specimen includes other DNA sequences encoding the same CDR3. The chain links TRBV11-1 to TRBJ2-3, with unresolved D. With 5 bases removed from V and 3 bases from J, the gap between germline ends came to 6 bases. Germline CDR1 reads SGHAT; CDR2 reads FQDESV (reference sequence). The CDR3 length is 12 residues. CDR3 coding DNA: TGTGCCAGCAGCCTGACGACAGATACGCAGTATTTT. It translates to CASSLTTDTQYF.

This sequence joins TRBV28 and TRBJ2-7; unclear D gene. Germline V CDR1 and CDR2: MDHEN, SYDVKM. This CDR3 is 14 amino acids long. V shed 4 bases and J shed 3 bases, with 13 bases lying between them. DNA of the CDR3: TGTGCCAGCAGTTCATCCCGGGCAATCTACGAGCAGTACTTC. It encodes CASSSSRAIYEQYF.

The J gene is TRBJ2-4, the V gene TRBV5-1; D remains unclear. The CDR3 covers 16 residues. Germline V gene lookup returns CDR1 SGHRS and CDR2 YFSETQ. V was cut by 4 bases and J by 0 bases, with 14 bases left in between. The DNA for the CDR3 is TGCGCCAGCAGCCAGATTTTCGGTGCAGCCAAAAACATTCAGTACTTC. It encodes CASSQIFGAAKNIQYF.